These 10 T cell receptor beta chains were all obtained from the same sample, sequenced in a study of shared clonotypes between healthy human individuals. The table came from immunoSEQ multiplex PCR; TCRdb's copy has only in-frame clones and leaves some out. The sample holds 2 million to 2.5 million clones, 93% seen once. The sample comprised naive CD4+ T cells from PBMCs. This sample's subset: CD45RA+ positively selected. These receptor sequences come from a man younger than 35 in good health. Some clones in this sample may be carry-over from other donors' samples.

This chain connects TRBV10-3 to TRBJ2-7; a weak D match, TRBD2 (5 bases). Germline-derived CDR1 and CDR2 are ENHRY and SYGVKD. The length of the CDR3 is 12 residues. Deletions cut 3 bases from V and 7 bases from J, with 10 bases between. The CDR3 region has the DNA TGTGCCATCAGTGAACTAGGGTGGGAGCAGTACTTC. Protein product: CAISELGWEQYF.

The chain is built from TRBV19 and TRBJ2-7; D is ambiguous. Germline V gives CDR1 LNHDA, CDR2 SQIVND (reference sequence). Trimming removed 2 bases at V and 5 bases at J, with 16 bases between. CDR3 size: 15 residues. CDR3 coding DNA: TGTGCCAGTAGTATATCGAGGTGGGGTGTAGACGAGCAGTACTTC. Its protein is CASSISRWGVDEQYF.

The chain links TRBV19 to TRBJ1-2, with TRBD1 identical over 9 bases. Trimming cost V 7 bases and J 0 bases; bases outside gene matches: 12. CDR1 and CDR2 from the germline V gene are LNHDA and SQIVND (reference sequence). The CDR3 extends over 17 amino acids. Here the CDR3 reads CASTPPWGTGPNYGYTF. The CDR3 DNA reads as TGTGCCAGTACCCCACCCTGGGGGACAGGGCCTAACTATGGCTACACCTTC. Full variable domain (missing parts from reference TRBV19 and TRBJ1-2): DGGITQSPKYLFRKEGQNVTLSCEQNLNHDAMYWYRQDPGQGLRLIYYSQIVNDFQKGDIAEGYSVSREKKESFPLTVTSAQKNPTAFYLCASTPPWGTGPNYGYTFGSGTRLTVV.

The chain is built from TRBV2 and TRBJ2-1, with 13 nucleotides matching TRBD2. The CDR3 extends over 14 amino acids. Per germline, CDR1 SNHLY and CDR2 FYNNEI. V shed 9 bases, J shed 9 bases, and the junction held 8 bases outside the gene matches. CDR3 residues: CARGTSGNPGEQFF. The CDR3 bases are TGTGCCAGGGGGACTAGCGGGAACCCGGGTGAGCAGTTCTTC.

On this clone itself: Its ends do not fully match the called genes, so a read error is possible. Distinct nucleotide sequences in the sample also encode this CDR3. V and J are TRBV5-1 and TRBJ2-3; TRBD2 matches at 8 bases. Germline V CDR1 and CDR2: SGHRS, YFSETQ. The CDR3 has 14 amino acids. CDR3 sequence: CASSLQRETDTQYF. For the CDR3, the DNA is TGCGCTAGCAGCTTGCAGCGGGAGACAGATACGCAGTATTTT.

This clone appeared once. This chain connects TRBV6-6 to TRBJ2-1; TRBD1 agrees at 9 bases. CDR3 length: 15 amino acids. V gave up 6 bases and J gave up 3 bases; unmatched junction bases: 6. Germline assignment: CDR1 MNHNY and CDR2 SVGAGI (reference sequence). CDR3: CASRPGQGNYNEQFF. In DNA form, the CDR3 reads TGTGCCAGCAGACCGGGACAGGGCAACTACAATGAGCAGTTCTTC.

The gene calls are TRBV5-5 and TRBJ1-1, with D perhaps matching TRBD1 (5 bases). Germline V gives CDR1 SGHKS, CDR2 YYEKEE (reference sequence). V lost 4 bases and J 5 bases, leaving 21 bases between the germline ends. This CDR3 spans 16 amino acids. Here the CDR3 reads CASSPMVYGARTEAFF. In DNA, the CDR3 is TGTGCCAGCAGCCCGATGGTGTATGGGGCGCGGACTGAAGCTTTCTTT.

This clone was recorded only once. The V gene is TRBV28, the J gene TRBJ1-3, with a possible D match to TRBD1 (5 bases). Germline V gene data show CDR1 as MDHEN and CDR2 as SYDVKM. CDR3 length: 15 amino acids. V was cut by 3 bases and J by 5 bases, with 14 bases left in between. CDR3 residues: CASSFLGLRRNTIYF. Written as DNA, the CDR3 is TGTGCCAGCAGTTTTTTGGGACTACGCAGAAACACCATATATTTT.

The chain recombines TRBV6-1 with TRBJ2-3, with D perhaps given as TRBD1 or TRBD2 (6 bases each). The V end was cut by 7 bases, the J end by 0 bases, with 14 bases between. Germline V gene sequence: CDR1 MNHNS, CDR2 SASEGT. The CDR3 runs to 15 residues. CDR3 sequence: CASKGGGRSTDTQYF. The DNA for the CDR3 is TGTGCCAGCAAGGGGGGTGGCCGAAGCACAGATACGCAGTATTTT.

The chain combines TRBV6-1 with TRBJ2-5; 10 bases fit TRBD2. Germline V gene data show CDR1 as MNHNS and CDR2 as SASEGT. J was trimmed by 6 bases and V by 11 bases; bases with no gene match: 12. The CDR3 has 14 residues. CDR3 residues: CAVIGLAGAKTQYF. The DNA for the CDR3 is TGTGCCGTCATCGGGCTAGCGGGAGCTAAGACCCAGTACTTC.